This is a list of T cell receptor beta chains from one sample in a study of radiotherapy plus CTLA-4 blockade in lung cancer. Assay: immunoSEQ multiplex PCR; the TCRdb copy retains only in-frame clones and omits some. This table has roughly 75,000 clones, approximately 84% appearing once. Material: peripheral blood, obtained from a patient treated with radiotherapy plus ipilimumab. All receptors come from a human donor with non-small cell lung cancer who had stable disease on radiotherapy plus ipilimumab. CDR3s include the opening cysteine and the closing phenylalanine or tryptophan. Fields, in order: CDR3 protein, CDR3 DNA, D gene, J gene, clone size, V gene. A D gene is named only where the DNA matches it firmly. Clone size appears in some rows only: once, few, many, or a class for an expanded clone.

CDR3: CASSPAAGGGYNEQFF; DNA: TGTGCCAGCAGTCCTGCGGCGGGAGGGGGGTACAATGAGCAGTTCTTC; D: TRBD2; J: TRBJ2-1; size: .; V: TRBV27
CDR3: CASSTVSSTDTQYF; DNA: TGTGCCAGTAGTACGGTGTCGAGCACAGATACGCAGTATTTT; D: .; J: TRBJ2-3; size: .; V: TRBV19
CDR3: CASSTDPERNTEAFF; DNA: TGCGCCAGCAGCACGGACCCTGAACGGAACACTGAAGCTTTCTTT; D: .; J: TRBJ1-1; size: once; V: TRBV5-1
CDR3: CASSLRGGPVDGYTF; DNA: TGTGCCAGCAGTTTAAGGGGTGGCCCGGTGGATGGCTACACCTTC; D: .; J: TRBJ1-2; size: once; V: TRBV28
CDR3: CASSTGQTSYEQYF; DNA: TGTGCCAGCAGCACGGGACAGACCTCCTACGAGCAGTACTTC; D: TRBD1; J: TRBJ2-7; size: .; V: TRBV5-4
CDR3: CASSLGSSYEQYF; DNA: TGCGCCAGCAGCTTGGGCAGCTCCTACGAGCAGTACTTC; D: .; J: TRBJ2-7; size: .; V: TRBV5-1
CDR3: CASRDQGNQPQHF; DNA: TGCGCCAGCAGAGACCAGGGGAATCAGCCCCAGCATTTT; D: .; J: TRBJ1-5; size: .; V: TRBV10-2
CDR3: CASCPGTSYNEQFF; DNA: TGTGCCAGCTGCCCCGGGACTAGCTACAATGAGCAGTTCTTC; D: TRBD2; J: TRBJ2-1; size: .; V: TRBV6-5
CDR3: CASSLAGGQGSEQYF; DNA: TGTGCCAGCAGCTTAGCGGGGGGACAGGGGAGCGAGCAGTACTTC; D: TRBD1; J: TRBJ2-7; size: .; V: TRBV7-9
CDR3: CASSPLSGSETQYF; DNA: TGTGCCAGCTCACCGTTATCGGGTAGTGAGACCCAGTACTTC; D: .; J: TRBJ2-5; size: .; V: TRBV18
CDR3: CASSASDWETQYF; DNA: TGTGCCAGCTCCGCTTCTGATTGGGAGACCCAGTACTTC; D: .; J: TRBJ2-5; size: few; V: TRBV19
CDR3: CASSPGTSRTDTQYF; DNA: TGTGCCAGCAGCCCCGGGACTAGCCGTACAGATACGCAGTATTTT; D: TRBD2; J: TRBJ2-3; size: .; V: TRBV7-3
CDR3: CASSWRGGSTEAFF; DNA: TGTGCCAGCAGCTGGCGGGGGGGCAGCACTGAAGCTTTCTTT; D: .; J: TRBJ1-1; size: .; V: TRBV27
CDR3: CASSPQENSEKLFF; DNA: TGTGCCAGCAGCCCTCAGGAAAATAGTGAAAAACTGTTTTTT; D: .; J: TRBJ1-4; size: .; V: TRBV28
CDR3: CASSRMTGTGTYEQYF; DNA: TGCGCCAGCAGTCGGATGACCGGGACAGGGACTTACGAGCAGTACTTC; D: TRBD1; J: TRBJ2-7; size: once; V: TRBV5-1
CDR3: CASSGTGGRRTEAFF; DNA: TGTGCCAGCAGCGGGACAGGGGGCCGTCGCACTGAAGCTTTCTTT; D: TRBD1; J: TRBJ1-1; size: .; V: TRBV4-2
CDR3: CASSLSNRANYGYTF; DNA: TGTGCCAGCAGTTTATCCAACAGGGCTAACTATGGCTACACCTTC; D: .; J: TRBJ1-2; size: .; V: TRBV28
CDR3: CASSSPPVRRSYEQYF; DNA: TGTGCCAGCAGCTCTCCCCCGGTCCGAAGGAGTTACGAGCAGTACTTC; D: .; J: TRBJ2-7; size: once; V: TRBV7-2
CDR3: CASSSDRGVTDTQYF; DNA: TGTGCCAGCAGCTCGGACAGGGGTGTAACAGATACGCAGTATTTT; D: TRBD1; J: TRBJ2-3; size: few; V: TRBV7-3
CDR3: CASSVLPRPDYRTSTDTQYF; DNA: TGTGCCAGCAGCGTCCTCCCCCGTCCGGACTATCGAACTAGCACAGATACGCAGTATTTT; D: .; J: TRBJ2-3; size: .; V: TRBV9
CDR3: CASSLGTVVANEQFF; DNA: TGTGCCAGCAGCTTAGGGACGGTGGTAGCCAATGAGCAGTTCTTC; D: .; J: TRBJ2-1; size: .; V: TRBV7-3
CDR3: CASSISSRGMNTEAFF; DNA: TGTGCCAGTAGTATCAGCTCTAGGGGAATGAACACTGAAGCTTTCTTT; D: .; J: TRBJ1-1; size: .; V: TRBV19
CDR3: CASSGPPSREQFF; DNA: TGTGCCAGCAGTGGCCCTCCCTCTAGAGAGCAGTTCTTC; D: .; J: TRBJ2-1; size: .; V: TRBV28
CDR3: CASSPFGRGRPGELFF; DNA: TGTGCCAGCAGCCCCTTTGGCAGGGGGCGCCCCGGGGAGCTGTTTTTT; D: TRBD1; J: TRBJ2-2; size: few; V: TRBV14
CDR3: CASSLAERYGYTF; DNA: TGTGCCAGCAGCTTGGCTGAACGCTATGGCTACACCTTC; D: .; J: TRBJ1-2; size: .; V: TRBV7-9
CDR3: CASSQDRTYYGYTF; DNA: TGTGCCAGCAGCCAAGACAGGACCTACTATGGCTACACCTTC; D: .; J: TRBJ1-2; size: .; V: TRBV14
CDR3: CASYRGRGTGELFF; DNA: TGTGCCAGCTACAGGGGGCGCGGCACCGGGGAGCTGTTTTTT; D: TRBD1; J: TRBJ2-2; size: few; V: TRBV19
CDR3: CASSYKPGQGDYEQYF; DNA: TGTGCCAGCAGTTACAAACCGGGACAGGGGGATTACGAGCAGTACTTC; D: TRBD1; J: TRBJ2-7; size: .; V: TRBV7-9
CDR3: CASSEIVGGADEQFF; DNA: TGTGCCAGCAGCGAGATCGTCGGGGGGGCGGATGAGCAGTTCTTC; D: TRBD2; J: TRBJ2-1; size: .; V: TRBV6-4
CDR3: CASSPLRGYTF; DNA: TGTGCCAGCAGTCCCCTTCGGGGCTACACCTTC; D: .; J: TRBJ1-2; size: .; V: TRBV28
CDR3: CASSKPGQTLNQAFF; DNA: TGTGCCAGCAGTAAACCCGGACAGACTCTAAACCAAGCTTTCTTT; D: .; J: TRBJ1-1; size: .; V: TRBV6-5
CDR3: CASSPDGAGPGAKNIQYF; DNA: TGTGCCAGTAGCCCGGATGGGGCAGGGCCTGGGGCCAAAAACATTCAGTACTTC; D: .; J: TRBJ2-4; size: .; V: TRBV19
CDR3: CASSIGSFTEAFF; DNA: TGTGCCAGTAGTATTGGAAGTTTCACTGAAGCTTTCTTT; D: .; J: TRBJ1-1; size: .; V: TRBV19
CDR3: CASSEPPLGLMTQYF; DNA: TGTGCCAGCAGTGAACCCCCCCTGGGACTGATGACGCAGTATTTT; D: .; J: TRBJ2-3; size: .; V: TRBV2
CDR3: CASSNGLSTDTQYF; DNA: TGTGCCAGTAGTAACGGACTTAGCACAGATACGCAGTATTTT; D: .; J: TRBJ2-3; size: .; V: TRBV19
CDR3: CAISESLAGGRFTGELFF; DNA: TGTGCCATCAGTGAGTCGTTGGCGGGAGGGCGGTTCACCGGGGAGCTGTTTTTT; D: TRBD2; J: TRBJ2-2; size: .; V: TRBV10-3
CDR3: CASSFTGQGESFGYTF; DNA: TGTGCCAGCAGCTTCACGGGACAGGGGGAATCTTTTGGCTACACCTTC; D: TRBD1; J: TRBJ1-2; size: .; V: TRBV7-9
CDR3: CASSPGGPGTDTQYF; DNA: TGTGCCAGCAGTCCGGGGGGGCCCGGCACAGATACGCAGTATTTT; D: TRBD2; J: TRBJ2-3; size: .; V: TRBV6-1
CDR3: CASRKRRTGDYEQYF; DNA: TGTGCCAGTAGGAAACGCCGGACAGGGGACTACGAGCAGTACTTC; D: TRBD1; J: TRBJ2-7; size: .; V: TRBV19
CDR3: CASSKAGELFF; DNA: TGTGCCAGCAGCAAGGCCGGGGAGCTGTTTTTT; D: .; J: TRBJ2-2; size: .; V: TRBV6-1
CDR3: CASSRGRNYGYTF; DNA: TGTGCCAGCAGTCGGGGACGTAACTATGGCTACACCTTC; D: .; J: TRBJ1-2; size: .; V: TRBV6-5
CDR3: CASSFRQMPYEQYF; DNA: TGTGCCAGCAGCTTTCGACAGATGCCCTACGAGCAGTACTTC; D: .; J: TRBJ2-7; size: .; V: TRBV5-6
CDR3: CASSPSRGYNEQFF; DNA: TGTGCCAGCAGTCCGTCTAGGGGCTACAATGAGCAGTTCTTC; D: .; J: TRBJ2-1; size: .; V: TRBV27
CDR3: CASSLGRGWVNTIYF; DNA: TGCGCCAGCAGCTTGGGACGGGGATGGGTAAACACCATATATTTT; D: .; J: TRBJ1-3; size: few; V: TRBV5-1
CDR3: CAWRGFGGNTIYF; DNA: TGTGCCTGGAGAGGATTCGGTGGAAACACCATATATTTT; D: .; J: TRBJ1-3; size: .; V: TRBV30
CDR3: CASSEYAPGQPQHF; DNA: TGTGCCAGCAGTGAATATGCTCCAGGGCAGCCCCAGCATTTT; D: .; J: TRBJ1-5; size: .; V: TRBV25-1
CDR3: CASSSQVYSNQPQHF; DNA: TGTGCCAGCAGCTCACAGGTTTATAGCAATCAGCCCCAGCATTTT; D: .; J: TRBJ1-5; size: .; V: TRBV7-2
CDR3: CASSEKTGVRAKNIQYF; DNA: TGTGCCAGCAGTGAGAAGACAGGAGTCCGGGCCAAAAACATTCAGTACTTC; D: .; J: TRBJ2-4; size: .; V: TRBV25-1
CDR3: CASSSYRSNQPQHF; DNA: TGTGCCAGCAGCTCCTACAGGAGCAATCAGCCCCAGCATTTT; D: .; J: TRBJ1-5; size: .; V: TRBV6-5
CDR3: CASSLGPTNTEAFF; DNA: TGCGCCAGCAGCCTAGGACCGACGAACACTGAAGCTTTCTTT; D: .; J: TRBJ1-1; size: .; V: TRBV5-1
CDR3: CASAPSGRGYTF; DNA: TGTGCCAGCGCTCCCAGCGGTCGTGGCTACACCTTC; D: .; J: TRBJ1-2; size: few; V: TRBV5-4
CDR3: CASSVGGRDNQPQHF; DNA: TGCGCCAGCAGCGTGGGGGGGCGAGACAATCAGCCCCAGCATTTT; D: .; J: TRBJ1-5; size: .; V: TRBV5-1
CDR3: CASSQTSHRDTQYF; DNA: TGTGCCAGCAGTCAGACTAGTCACCGGGATACGCAGTATTTT; D: .; J: TRBJ2-3; size: .; V: TRBV6-6
CDR3: CASSIGGGSNQPQHF; DNA: TGTGCCAGTAGTATAGGGGGAGGTAGCAATCAGCCCCAGCATTTT; D: .; J: TRBJ1-5; size: .; V: TRBV19
CDR3: CASSLSGRDTEAFF; DNA: TGTGCCAGCAGCCTCTCCGGGCGGGACACTGAAGCTTTCTTT; D: .; J: TRBJ1-1; size: .; V: TRBV7-9
CDR3: CASSSGLAGAYYEQYF; DNA: TGTGCCAGCAGCTCCGGACTAGCGGGAGCATACTACGAGCAGTACTTC; D: TRBD2; J: TRBJ2-7; size: .; V: TRBV7-9
CDR3: CASRTNWQDTQYF; DNA: TGTGCCAGCAGGACGAACTGGCAAGATACGCAGTATTTT; D: .; J: TRBJ2-3; size: .; V: TRBV5-4
CDR3: CASSPTGPTGELFF; DNA: TGTGCCAGCTCGCCGACAGGGCCCACCGGGGAGCTGTTTTTT; D: TRBD1; J: TRBJ2-2; size: .; V: TRBV18
CDR3: CASSARSYEQYF; DNA: TGTGCCAGTAGTGCCAGGAGCTACGAGCAGTACTTC; D: .; J: TRBJ2-7; size: few; V: TRBV19
CDR3: CASSHDTPLKGHNEQFF; DNA: TGCGCCAGCAGCCATGATACCCCTCTGAAGGGCCACAATGAGCAGTTCTTC; D: .; J: TRBJ2-1; size: .; V: TRBV4-1